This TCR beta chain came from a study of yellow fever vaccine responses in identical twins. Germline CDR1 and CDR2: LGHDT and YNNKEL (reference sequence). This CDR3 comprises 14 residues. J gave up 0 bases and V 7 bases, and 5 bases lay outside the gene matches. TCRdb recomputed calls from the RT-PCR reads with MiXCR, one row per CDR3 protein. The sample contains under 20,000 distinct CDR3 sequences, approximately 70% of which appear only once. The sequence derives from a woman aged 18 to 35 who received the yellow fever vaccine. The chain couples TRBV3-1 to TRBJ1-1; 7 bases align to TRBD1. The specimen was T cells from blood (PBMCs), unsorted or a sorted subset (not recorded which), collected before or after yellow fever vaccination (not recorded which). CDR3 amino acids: CASTITGVNTEAFF. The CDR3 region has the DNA TGTGCCAGCACCATAACAGGGGTGAACACTGAAGCTTTCTTT.